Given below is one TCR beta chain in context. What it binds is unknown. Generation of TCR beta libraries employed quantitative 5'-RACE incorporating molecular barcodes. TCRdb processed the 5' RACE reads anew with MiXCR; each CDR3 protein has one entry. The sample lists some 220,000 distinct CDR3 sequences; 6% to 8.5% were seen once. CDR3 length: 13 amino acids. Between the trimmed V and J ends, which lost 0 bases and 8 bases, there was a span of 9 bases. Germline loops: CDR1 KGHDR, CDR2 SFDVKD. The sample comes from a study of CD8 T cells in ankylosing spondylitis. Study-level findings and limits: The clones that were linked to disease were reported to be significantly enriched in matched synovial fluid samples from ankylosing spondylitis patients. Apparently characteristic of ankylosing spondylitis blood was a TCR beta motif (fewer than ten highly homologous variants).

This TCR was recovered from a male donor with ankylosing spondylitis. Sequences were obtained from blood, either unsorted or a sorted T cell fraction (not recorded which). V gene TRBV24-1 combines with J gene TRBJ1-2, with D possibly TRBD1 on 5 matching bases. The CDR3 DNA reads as TGTGCCACCAGTGATTTGAAGACAGCCGGCTACACCTTC. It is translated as CATSDLKTAGYTF.